Presented here are 6 T cell receptor beta chains from one specimen sequenced in a study of T-cell memory formation after mild COVID-19. MiXCR was run by TCRdb on the 5' RACE reads, yielding one entry per CDR3 protein. The repertoire holds around 150,000 distinct CDR3 sequences, with 11% as singletons. Sequenced material: PBMCs or a T cell subset sorted from them (not recorded which). The receptors shown here come from a man aged 18-30 years who had mild COVID-19 (a few samples of this study predate the infection). Cell type and time point are not known.

Only a few counts were recorded for this clonotype. This chain uses TRBV6-2 or TRBV6-3 with TRBJ1-5; no definite D call. The ends were cut back, 5 bases at V and 2 bases at J, with 4 bases in the middle. The CDR3 runs 12 residues. Germline V gene sequence: CDR1 MNHEY, CDR2 SVGEGT. The CDR3 nucleotides read TGTGCCAGCAGTAGCCGCAATCAGCCCCAGCATTTT. Translated: CASSSRNQPQHF.

CDR3 amino acids: CASSLTTGYETEAFF. The CDR3 nucleotides are TGCGCCAGCAGCTTAACCACAGGTTATGAGACTGAAGCTTTCTTT. The genes are TRBV5-1 and TRBJ1-1, with D tentatively TRBD1 (5 bases). The V end lost 2 bases, the J end lost 5 bases, and 16 bases lay between the germline ends. The germline V gene encodes CDR1 SGHRS and CDR2 YFSETQ. The length of the CDR3 is 15 residues. The full variable domain, its missing parts supplied by reference TRBV5-1 and TRBJ1-1, is KAGVTQTPRYLIKTRGQQVTLSCSPISGHRSVSWYQQTPGQGLQFLFEYFSETQRNKGNFPGRFSGRQFSNSRSEMNVSTLELGDSALYLCASSLTTGYETEAFFGQGTRLTVV.

The chain recombines TRBV7-6 with TRBJ2-3; D is uncertain. The CDR3 runs to 17 residues. Trimming removed 1 base at V and 6 bases at J, with 20 bases between. Germline CDR1 SGHVS, CDR2 FNYEAQ. The CDR3 sequence: CASSLGVGRTSSDTQYF. In DNA, the CDR3 is TGTGCCAGCAGCTTAGGGGTGGGCAGGACCTCATCCGATACGCAGTATTTT.

The sample holds many counts of this clonotype. This chain uses TRBV5-4 with TRBJ1-1, with D maybe TRBD1 (5 bases). Germline V gives CDR1 SGHNT, CDR2 YYREEE (reference sequence). CDR3 size: 13 residues. V lost 3 bases and J 1 base, leaving 7 bases between the germline ends. The DNA of the CDR3 is TGTGCCAGCAGCTCGACAGCGAACACTGAAGCTTTCTTT. Encoded protein: CASSSTANTEAFF.

This clonotype was counted ten times or more. The DNA for the CDR3 is TGTGCCAGCAGCCGTAGGGCGGAGACCCAGTACTTC. Translation: CASSRRAETQYF. The gene calls are TRBV7-2 and TRBJ2-5; no clear D gene. V was cut by 5 bases and J by 5 bases, with 9 bases left in between. CDR1 is SGHTA and CDR2 is FQGNSA in the germline V gene. The CDR3 runs to 12 residues.

The gene calls are TRBV5-6 and TRBJ1-1, with 11 bases aligning to TRBD1. With V trimmed by 4 bases and J by 4 bases, 15 bases remained unmatched. CDR1 is SGHDT and CDR2 is YYEEEE in the germline V gene. The CDR3 sequence is 18 residues long. CDR3 amino acids: CASSRARTGGVGTTEAFF. The CDR3 nucleotides read TGTGCCAGCAGCCGAGCCCGGACAGGGGGCGTGGGTACCACTGAAGCTTTCTTT.